The 8 T cell receptor beta chains presented below share a single source sample, sequenced in a study of T-cell reconstitution after alpha-beta-depleted transplantation in children (dated by TCRdb to 2016 to 2017). Libraries were prepared through PCR. The data were produced on an Illumina HiSeq 2500. TCR libraries were prepared with molecular barcoding, using unique molecular identifiers to normalize TCRbeta repertoire quantification. Using fastp at Q25 and MiXCR, TCRdb reprocessed the public reads and kept productive beta chains. Each record represents a unique CDR3 protein, reported with the most common genes and DNA among its rows. This sample lists 300,000 to 400,000 distinct CDR3 sequences; roughly 16% were detected once. Of the sample, about 41% is held by the ten largest clones. What this sample's treatment or condition label stands for: allogeneic hematopoietic cell transplantation with graft depleted of TCRalphabeta T cells and CD19 B cells.

The sequencing here drew on PBMCs, mostly from graft donor cells, taken 360 days after TCRalphabeta/CD19-depleted stem cell transplant. These receptors were collected from a male patient between 2 and 10 years old who had a stem cell transplant for acute lymphoblastic leukemia, so the T cells may come from the graft donor.

This chain connects TRBV20-1 to TRBJ1-6, with D possibly TRBD1 on 6 matching bases. V shed 0 bases and J shed 0 bases, with 12 bases lying between them. The CDR3 consists of 17 residues. The germline V gene has CDR1 DFQATT and CDR2 SNEGSKA (reference sequence). The CDR3 reads CSARDGGRSSYNSPLHF. DNA of the CDR3: TGCAGTGCTAGAGATGGGGGCCGCAGCTCCTATAATTCACCCCTCCACTTT.

The V gene is TRBV27, the J gene TRBJ1-1; 9 nucleotides align to TRBD1. Germline loops: CDR1 MNHEY, CDR2 SMNVEV (reference sequence). This CDR3 comprises 16 residues. J lost 5 bases, V lost 0 bases, and 7 bases had no gene match. Here the CDR3 reads CASSLSPGTGITEAFF. In DNA form, the CDR3 reads TGTGCCAGCAGTTTATCCCCCGGGACAGGGATTACTGAAGCTTTCTTT.

The gene calls are TRBV20-1 and TRBJ2-1; D is unclear. Germline V gene lookup returns CDR1 DFQATT and CDR2 SNEGSKA (reference sequence). The CDR3 length is 11 residues. Trimming stripped 4 bases from V and 9 bases from J, with 10 bases between. The CDR3 protein is CSATSSSEQFF. The CDR3, as DNA: TGCAGTGCTACCTCGAGCAGTGAGCAGTTCTTC.

This rearrangement joins TRBV28 to TRBJ2-1; no clear D. The CDR3 spans 14 residues. V lost 0 bases and J 4 bases, leaving 7 bases between the germline ends. The germline CDR1 and CDR2 sequences are MDHEN and SYDVKM. The CDR3 bases are TGTGCCAGCAGTTTATGGGGCGCATACAATGAGCAGTTCTTC. It translates to CASSLWGAYNEQFF.

This chain joins TRBV3-1 and TRBJ1-3; D not certain. V was cut by 3 bases and J by 4 bases, with 7 bases left in between. There are 13 residues in the CDR3. CDR1 LGHDT and CDR2 YNNKEL come from the germline V gene (reference sequence). The CDR3 loop is CASSQVRGNTIYF. CDR3 DNA sequence: TGTGCCAGCAGCCAGGTCCGGGGAAACACCATATATTTT. The whole variable domain, remainder taken from reference TRBV3-1 and TRBJ1-3, is DTAVSQTPKYLVTQMGNDKSIKCEQNLGHDTMYWYKQDSKKFLKIMFSYNNKELIINETVPNRFSPKSPDKAHLNLHINSLELGDSAVYFCASSQVRGNTIYFGEGSWLTVV.

This clonotype was detected only a few times. V is TRBV28 and J is TRBJ1-1, with 7 bases aligning to TRBD1. Germline V CDR1 and CDR2: MDHEN, SYDVKM. The CDR3 extends over 14 amino acids. The trim removed 7 bases at V and 2 bases at J, leaving 7 bases unmatched. The CDR3, as DNA: TGTGCCAGCACTGTCAGGGGGTTCAACACTGAAGCTTTCTTT. It codes for CASTVRGFNTEAFF.

This chain links TRBV4-1 with TRBJ1-5; unclear D gene. Between the trimmed V and J ends, which lost 1 base and 6 bases, there was a span of 10 bases. Germline CDR1 MGHRA, CDR2 YSYEKL. The CDR3 length is 14 residues. The CDR3 nucleotides read TGCGCCAGCAGCCAAGCGGGCCATTCTCAGCCCCAGCATTTT. This gives the protein CASSQAGHSQPQHF.

The chain uses TRBV12-3 or TRBV12-4 and TRBJ2-5, with D unclear. V lost 3 bases and J lost 2, with 7 bases in between. The CDR3 runs to 13 residues. The CDR3: CASSFFVQETQYF. The DNA of the CDR3 is TGTGCCAGCAGTTTTTTCGTTCAAGAGACCCAGTACTTC.